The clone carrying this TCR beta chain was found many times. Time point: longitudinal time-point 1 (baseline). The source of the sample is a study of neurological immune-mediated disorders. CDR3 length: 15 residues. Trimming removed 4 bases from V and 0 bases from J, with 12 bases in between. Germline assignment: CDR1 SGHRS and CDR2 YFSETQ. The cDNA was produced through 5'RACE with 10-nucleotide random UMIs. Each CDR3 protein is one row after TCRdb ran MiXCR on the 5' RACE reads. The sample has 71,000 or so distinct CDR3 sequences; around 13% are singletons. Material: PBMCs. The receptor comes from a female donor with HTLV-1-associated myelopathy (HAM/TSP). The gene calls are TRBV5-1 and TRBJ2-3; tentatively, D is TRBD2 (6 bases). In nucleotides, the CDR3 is TGCGCCAGCAGCCCCGGGACTCGTAGCACAGATACGCAGTATTTT. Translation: CASSPGTRSTDTQYF.